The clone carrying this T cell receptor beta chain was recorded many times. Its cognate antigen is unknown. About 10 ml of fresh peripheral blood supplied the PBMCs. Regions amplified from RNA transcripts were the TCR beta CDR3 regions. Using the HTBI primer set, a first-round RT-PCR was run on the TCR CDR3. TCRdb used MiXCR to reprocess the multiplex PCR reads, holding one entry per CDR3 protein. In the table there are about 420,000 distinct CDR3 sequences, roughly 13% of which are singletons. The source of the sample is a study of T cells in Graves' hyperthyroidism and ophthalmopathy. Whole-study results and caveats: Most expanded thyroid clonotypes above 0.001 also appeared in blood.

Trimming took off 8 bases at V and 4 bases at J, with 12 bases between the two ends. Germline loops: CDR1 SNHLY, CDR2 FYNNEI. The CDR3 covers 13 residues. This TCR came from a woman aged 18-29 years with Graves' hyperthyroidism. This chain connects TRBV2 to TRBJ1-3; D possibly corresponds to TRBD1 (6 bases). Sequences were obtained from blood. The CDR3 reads CASAPGVGNTIYF. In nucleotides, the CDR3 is TGTGCCAGCGCACCAGGGGTCGGAAACACCATATATTTT.